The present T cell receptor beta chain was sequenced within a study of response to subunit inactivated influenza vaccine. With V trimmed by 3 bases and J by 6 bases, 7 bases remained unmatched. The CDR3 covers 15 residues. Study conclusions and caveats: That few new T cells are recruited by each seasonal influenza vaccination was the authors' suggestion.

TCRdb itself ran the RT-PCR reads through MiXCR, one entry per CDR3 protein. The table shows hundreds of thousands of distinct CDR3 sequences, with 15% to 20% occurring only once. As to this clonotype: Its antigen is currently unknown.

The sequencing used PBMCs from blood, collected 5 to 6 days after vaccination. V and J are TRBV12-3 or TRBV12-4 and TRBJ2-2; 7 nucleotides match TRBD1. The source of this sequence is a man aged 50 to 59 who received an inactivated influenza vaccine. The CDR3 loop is CASSFLTGVAGELFF. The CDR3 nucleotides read TGTGCCAGCAGTTTTTTAACAGGGGTAGCCGGGGAGCTGTTTTTT.